This T cell receptor beta chain was sequenced during a study of PD-L1 blockade in urothelial cancer. Study background: Blood was subjected to analysis at 3 weeks (second dose) and 6 weeks following treatment start.

This CDR3 region has 12 residues. V was cut by 1 base and J by 4 bases, with 6 bases left in between. Germline CDR1 SGHDT, CDR2 YYEEEE. Time point reported: peripheral blood 6 weeks after treatment start. TCRdb's table, derived via immunoSEQ multiplex PCR, lists solely in-frame clones and lacks some. The sample records approximately 50,000 clones, roughly 91% being singletons. This specimen consisted of PBMCs, obtained around atezolizumab (anti-PD-L1) treatment. This TCR derives from a man aged 55 to 70 with urothelial cancer. The chain carries TRBV5-6 and TRBJ2-7; D gene unclear. The CDR3 loop is CASSLYGYEQYF. CDR3 DNA: TGTGCCAGCAGCTTGTACGGGTACGAGCAGTACTTC.